The present T cell receptor beta chain was sequenced within a study of blood T cell repertoires in COVID-19. Whole-study context: The origin of the acute and convalescent COVID-19 samples was the United States, Italy and Spain. In each case, the material was cDNA or gDNA derived from T cells, B-cell-depleted T cells, or PBMCs.

The germline gives CDR1 SGHRS, CDR2 YFSETQ. This CDR3 is built from 14 residues. The V gene end was trimmed by 1 base and the J gene end by 2 bases; junction bases not matched to a gene: 1. Authors' processing steps: Researchers report that nucleated cell counts were estimated from reference gene primer amplification. Profiled with immunoSEQ multiplex PCR; TCRdb holds only in-frame clones, not every one. V, J and clone size derive from that table, while D and trimming were established from the DNA sequence. Altogether some 110,000 clones are present, more than 75% being singletons, with the ten largest covering around 16%.

The sample comprised peripheral blood. This chain uses TRBV5-1 with TRBJ2-5; 8 bases are a match to TRBD1. The receptor was derived from a man in his fifties with acute or convalescent COVID-19. The CDR3 DNA reads as TGCGCCAGCAGCTTGTACAGGGGGCAAGAGACCCAGTACTTC. This translates into CASSLYRGQETQYF.